One sample yielded the 21 T cell receptor beta chains listed below, sequenced in a study of shared clonotypes between healthy human individuals. Assay used: immunoSEQ multiplex PCR; TCRdb lists only in-frame clones, some missing. The sample carries over a million clones, about three quarters recorded once. The sample was memory CD4+ T cells sorted from blood. The subset is: CD45RA-negative fraction. The receptors shown here come from a man aged 18 to 29 in good health.

This chain connects TRBV4-1 to TRBJ2-1; 12 nucleotides match TRBD2. The CDR3 length is 19 residues. V lost 0 bases and J lost 4; bases outside the gene matches: 10. Germline V gene lookup returns CDR1 MGHRA and CDR2 YSYEKL. The CDR3 loop reads CASSQDRPASGREYNEQFF. The CDR3 nucleotides read TGCGCCAGCAGCCAAGATCGGCCCGCTAGCGGGAGGGAGTACAATGAGCAGTTCTTC.

In nucleotides, the CDR3 is TGTGCCAGCAGGGTTTACACAGGGGGGAAATATAGCAATCAGCCCCAGCATTTT. This gives the protein CASRVYTGGKYSNQPQHF. The chain carries TRBV9 and TRBJ1-5; 8 bases align to TRBD1. The CDR3 runs to 18 residues. V shed 5 bases and J 0 bases; nucleotides not matched to a gene: 13. Germline V gene sequence: CDR1 SGDLS, CDR2 YYNGEE. Complete variable domain (other parts from reference TRBV9 and TRBJ1-5): DSGVTQTPKHLITATGQRVTLRCSPRSGDLSVYWYQQSLDQGLQFLIQYYNGEERAKGNILERFSAQQFPDLHSELNLSSLELGDSALYFCASRVYTGGKYSNQPQHFGDGTRLSIL.

This clone was counted ten times or more. The V gene is TRBV5-6, the J gene TRBJ1-6; D not resolved. CDR1 and CDR2 from the germline V gene are SGHDT and YYEEEE. The CDR3 sequence is 14 residues long. V was clipped by 1 base and J by 6 bases, with 8 bases between them. Here the CDR3 DNA reads TGTGCCAGCAGCTTGTTGGGGAGTAATTCACCCCTCCACTTT. Translation gives CASSLLGSNSPLHF.

Concerning this clone: This sample also contains other DNA sequences that code for the same CDR3. This chain links TRBV7-2 with TRBJ1-1, with D uncertain. Per germline, CDR1 SGHTA and CDR2 FQGNSA. The CDR3 is 14 amino acids. Trimming cost V 1 base and J 1 base, with 7 bases left between them. The CDR3 is CASSLGGSNTEAFF. The DNA of the CDR3 is TGTGCCAGCAGCTTAGGGGGTTCGAACACTGAAGCTTTCTTT.

The chain combines TRBV5-8 with TRBJ1-2; a possible D gene is TRBD1 (5 bases). This CDR3 spans 15 amino acids. V was shortened by 5 bases and J by 0 bases, with 14 bases between the two germline ends. Germline V gives CDR1 SGHTS, CDR2 YDEGEE. The CDR3 bases are TGTGCCAGCAGGGAAAGGGGACTTTCTAACTATGGCTACACCTTC. The encoded protein is CASRERGLSNYGYTF.

The chain is built from TRBV11-2 and TRBJ2-7; no clear D gene. The CDR3 consists of 12 residues. V lost 4 bases and J 2 bases, leaving 6 bases between the germline ends. CDR1 is SGHAT and CDR2 is FQNNGV in the germline V gene. The DNA for the CDR3 is TGTGCCAGCAGCTCGAACCCCTACGAGCAGTACTTC. Translated: CASSSNPYEQYF.

About this clone itself: Distinct nucleotide sequences in the sample also encode this CDR3. The chain combines TRBV18 with TRBJ2-6; the D is unclear. The CDR3 length is 15 residues. Trimming stripped 0 bases from V and 1 base from J, with 4 bases between. Germline CDR1 and CDR2: KGHSH and LQKENI. CDR3 bases: TGTGCCAGCTCACCACCATCTTCTGGGGCCAACGTCCTGACTTTC. It yields the protein CASSPPSSGANVLTF.

This sequence joins TRBV30 and TRBJ1-5; 10 bases line up with TRBD1. The V gene end was trimmed by 5 bases and the J gene end by 4 bases; junction bases not matched to a gene: 8. In germline, CDR1 is GTSNPN, CDR2 SVGIG (reference sequence). The CDR3 length is 15 residues. Written as DNA, the CDR3 is TGTGCCTGGGCCACACCGGGACAGGGGAATCAGCCCCAGCATTTT. This translates into CAWATPGQGNQPQHF.

This chain joins TRBV2 and TRBJ2-7; TRBD2 agrees at 11 bases. J gave up 1 base and V 8 bases, and 7 bases lay outside the gene matches. The CDR3 is 15 amino acids. CDR1 is SNHLY, CDR2 FYNNEI, per germline. The CDR3 nucleotides read TGTGCCAGCGCACTAGCGGGAGTAAGTTCCTACGAGCAGTACTTC. Its translation: CASALAGVSSYEQYF.

In this sample, this clone turned up once. This rearrangement joins TRBV19 to TRBJ1-2; 10 bases are shared with TRBD1. This CDR3 has 14 residues. Losses at the gene ends were 4 bases for V and 6 bases for J; bases not matched to a gene: 5. Germline V lookup: CDR1 LNHDA, CDR2 SQIVND (reference sequence). CDR3 nucleotides: TGTGCCAGTAGTACGCCGGGACAGGGGAATGGCTACACCTTC. This codes for CASSTPGQGNGYTF.

This chain links TRBV5-1 with TRBJ2-5; the D gene is possibly TRBD1 (7 bases). Germline V lookup: CDR1 SGHRS, CDR2 YFSETQ. V was pared by 4 bases and J by 2 bases, with 15 bases between. This CDR3 region has 15 residues. The CDR3 here is CASSHGGGVQETQYF. CDR3 in DNA: TGCGCCAGCAGCCACGGAGGGGGCGTTCAAGAGACCCAGTACTTC.

The rearrangement uses TRBV5-1 and TRBJ1-2; D uncertain. This CDR3 has 13 amino acids. The V and J ends lost 6 bases and 7 bases respectively, with 16 bases between them. The V gene's germline CDR1 is SGHRS and CDR2 YFSETQ. Here the CDR3 DNA reads TGCGCCAGCAACCCTACCCCCGATAGTGGCTACACCTTC. Translated, it gives CASNPTPDSGYTF. Looking up the rest from reference TRBV5-1 and TRBJ1-2 gives the full variable domain: KAGVTQTPRYLIKTRGQQVTLSCSPISGHRSVSWYQQTPGQGLQFLFEYFSETQRNKGNFPGRFSGRQFSNSRSEMNVSTLELGDSALYLCASNPTPDSGYTFGSGTRLTVV.

The chain couples TRBV6-6 to TRBJ2-3, with 14 positions matching TRBD2. This CDR3 contains 14 residues. Looked up from germline, CDR1 is MNHNY and CDR2 is SVGAGI (reference sequence). V lost 9 bases and J lost 4; bases outside the gene matches: 3. The CDR3 protein is CARRLAGGPDTQYF. The CDR3 region has the DNA TGTGCCAGGAGACTAGCGGGAGGGCCAGATACGCAGTATTTT.

The V and J genes are TRBV15 and TRBJ1-6, with TRBD1 matching 10 bases. There are 15 residues in the CDR3. Germline loops: CDR1 LNHNV, CDR2 YYDKDF (reference sequence). With 1 base clipped from V and 7 bases from J, the junction kept 1 base outside the gene matches. CDR3 bases: TGTGCCACCAGCAGAGCGGGACAGGGGAATTCACCCCTCCACTTT. Translated, it gives CATSRAGQGNSPLHF.

This sequence joins TRBV4-3 and TRBJ2-1; D is perhaps TRBD2 (5 bases). The V end was cut by 0 bases, the J end by 0 bases, with 15 bases between. Germline CDR1 is LGHNA and CDR2 is YSLEER. The CDR3 is made up of 18 amino acids. The CDR3 bases are TGCGCCAGCAGCCAAGAGACTACGACTAACAGCTCCTACAATGAGCAGTTCTTC. Amino acid sequence: CASSQETTTNSSYNEQFF.

Only one count was recorded for this clone. The chain recombines TRBV7-2 with TRBJ2-1; 9 bases agree with TRBD2. The CDR3 spans 19 residues. Unmatched junction bases numbered 11, after V lost 2 bases and J lost 0 bases. Germline V gene sequence: CDR1 SGHTA, CDR2 FQGNSA. The CDR3 bases are TGTGCCAGCAGCTTAAAAGAGCGGGAGGCCCTAAGCTCCTACAATGAGCAGTTCTTC. It is translated as CASSLKEREALSSYNEQFF.

This clone appeared a single time. Given a much more abundant clone one base away, this may be a read error. This chain links TRBV11-2 with TRBJ2-3; D is ambiguous. The CDR3 length is 12 residues. Germline V gene sequence: CDR1 SGHAT, CDR2 FQNNGV. As DNA, the CDR3 is TGTGCCAGCAGTTTAGACACAGATACGCAGTATTTT. Translation gives CASSLDTDTQYF.

The rearrangement uses TRBV11-2 and TRBJ2-7; 8 bases map to TRBD2. Germline V gene sequence: CDR1 SGHAT, CDR2 FQNNGV. After removal of 6 bases from V and 3 bases from J, the junction contained 16 bases not matched to a gene. The CDR3 contains 17 residues. The CDR3 DNA sequence: TGTGCCAGCAGATTTAGCGGGGTCGGCAGGGGTGGCTACGAGCAGTACTTC. Translated: CASRFSGVGRGGYEQYF.

The rearrangement joins TRBV18 to TRBJ2-6, with D unresolved. Trimming took off 1 base at V and 0 bases at J, with 4 bases between the two ends. The CDR3 covers 15 residues. The germline gives CDR1 KGHSH, CDR2 LQKENI. The CDR3 sequence: CASSPQSSGANVLTF. CDR3 sequence (DNA): TGTGCCAGCTCACCACAGAGCTCTGGGGCCAACGTCCTGACTTTC.

This clone has a handful of counts. The chain uses TRBV10-3 and TRBJ1-1; 11 nucleotides align to TRBD1. J was trimmed by 4 bases and V by 7 bases; bases with no gene match: 2. This CDR3 is 13 amino acids long. The V gene's germline CDR1 is ENHRY and CDR2 SYGVKD. The CDR3 sequence is CAITGTGGTEAFF. The CDR3 DNA sequence: TGTGCCATCACCGGGACAGGGGGCACTGAAGCTTTCTTT.

This clone has more than one count but fewer than ten. The chain has TRBV7-6 and TRBJ1-1; D is ambiguous. The germline CDR1 and CDR2 sequences are SGHVS and FNYEAQ. Deletions cut 5 bases from V and 7 bases from J, with 17 bases between. CDR3 size: 14 residues. The CDR3 here is CASSRTDGSSEAFF. The CDR3 region has the DNA TGTGCCAGCAGCAGGACGGACGGATCTAGTGAAGCTTTCTTT.